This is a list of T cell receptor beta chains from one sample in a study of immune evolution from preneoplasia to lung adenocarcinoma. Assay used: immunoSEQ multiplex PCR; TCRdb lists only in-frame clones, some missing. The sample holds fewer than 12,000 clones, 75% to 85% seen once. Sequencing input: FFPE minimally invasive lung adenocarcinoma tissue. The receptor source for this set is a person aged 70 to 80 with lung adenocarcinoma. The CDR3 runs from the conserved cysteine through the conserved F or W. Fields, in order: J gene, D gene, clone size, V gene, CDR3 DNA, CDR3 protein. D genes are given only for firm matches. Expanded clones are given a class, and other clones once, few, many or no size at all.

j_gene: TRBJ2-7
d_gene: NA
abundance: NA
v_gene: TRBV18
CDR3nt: TGTGCCAGCTCACCACGGACAGGGAGGGGCGAGCAGTACTTC
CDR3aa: CASSPRTGRGEQYF

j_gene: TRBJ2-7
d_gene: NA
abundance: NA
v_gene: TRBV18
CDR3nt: TGTGCCAGCTCACCTCGGGACACCGAGCAGTACTTC
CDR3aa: CASSPRDTEQYF

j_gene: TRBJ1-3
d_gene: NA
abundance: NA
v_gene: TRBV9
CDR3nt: TGTGCCAGCAGGGGTACGGCTGGAAACACCATATATTTT
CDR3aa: CASRGTAGNTIYF

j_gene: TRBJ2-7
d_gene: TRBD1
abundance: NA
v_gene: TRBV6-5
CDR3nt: TGTGCCAGCAGTTCACCGGGACAGGGGAACTACGAGCAGTACTTC
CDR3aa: CASSSPGQGNYEQYF

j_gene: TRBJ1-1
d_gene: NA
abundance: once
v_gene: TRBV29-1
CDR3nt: TGCAGCGTTGATATTACGGGTTGGACTGAAGCTTTCTTT
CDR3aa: CSVDITGWTEAFF

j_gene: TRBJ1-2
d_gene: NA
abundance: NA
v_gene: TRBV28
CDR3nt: TGTGCCAGCAGTTTATCTGGGGATGGCTACACCTTC
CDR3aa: CASSLSGDGYTF

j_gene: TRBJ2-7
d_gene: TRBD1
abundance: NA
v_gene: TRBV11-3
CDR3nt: TGTGCCAGCAGCTTAGGGGGACAGCGCGAGCAGTACTTC
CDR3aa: CASSLGGQREQYF

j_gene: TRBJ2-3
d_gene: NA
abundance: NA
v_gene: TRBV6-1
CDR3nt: TGTGCCAGCGTCTGGCAGGGCAAGGATACGCAGTATTTT
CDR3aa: CASVWQGKDTQYF

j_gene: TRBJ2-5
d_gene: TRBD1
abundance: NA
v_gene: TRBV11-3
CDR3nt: TGTGCCAGCAGGAGTACAGGGGCGGAGACCCAGTACTTC
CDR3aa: CASRSTGAETQYF

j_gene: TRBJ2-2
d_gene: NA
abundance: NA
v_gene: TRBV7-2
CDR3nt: TGTGCCAGCAGCTTAGAGGTGTCGGGCGGGGAGCTGTTTTTT
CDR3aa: CASSLEVSGGELFF

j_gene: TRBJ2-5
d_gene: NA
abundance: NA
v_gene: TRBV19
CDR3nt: TGTGCCAGTAGAGTGGGGGGCACTGACCTAGAGACCCAGTACTTC
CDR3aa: CASRVGGTDLETQYF

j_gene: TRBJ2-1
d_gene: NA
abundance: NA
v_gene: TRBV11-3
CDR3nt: TGTGCCAGCAGATCAGGGATCGACAATGAGCAGTTCTTC
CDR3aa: CASRSGIDNEQFF

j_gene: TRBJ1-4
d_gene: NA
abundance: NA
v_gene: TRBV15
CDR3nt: TGTGCCACCAGCAGAGACGTCCAGACTAATGAAAAACTGTTTTTT
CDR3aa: CATSRDVQTNEKLFF

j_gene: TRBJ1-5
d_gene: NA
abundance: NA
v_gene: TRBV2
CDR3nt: TGTGCCAGCAGTGACAGGGGACCTCAGCCCCAGCATTTT
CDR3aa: CASSDRGPQPQHF

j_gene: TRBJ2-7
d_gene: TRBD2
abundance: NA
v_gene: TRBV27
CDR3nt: TGTGCCAGCAGTGCACCCTCTAGCGGGAGCTCCTACGAGCAGTACTTC
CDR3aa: CASSAPSSGSSYEQYF

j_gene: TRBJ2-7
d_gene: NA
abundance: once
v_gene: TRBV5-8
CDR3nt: TGTGCCAGCAGCTTGTTACAGGGTATCGACGAGCAGTACTTC
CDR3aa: CASSLLQGIDEQYF

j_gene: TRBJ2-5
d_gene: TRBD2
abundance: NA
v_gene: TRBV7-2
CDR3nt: TGTGCCAGCAGCTACGGACTAGCGGGAGGTGTTACCCAGTACTTC
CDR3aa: CASSYGLAGGVTQYF

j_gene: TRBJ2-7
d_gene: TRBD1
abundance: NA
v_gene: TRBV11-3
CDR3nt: TGTGCCAGCAGGCCACAGGGGGCGCGCGAGCAGTACTTC
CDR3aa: CASRPQGAREQYF

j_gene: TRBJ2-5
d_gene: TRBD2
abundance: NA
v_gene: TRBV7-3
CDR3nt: TGTGCCAGCAGCTCCCTTAGCGGGGAGACCCAGTACTTC
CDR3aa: CASSSLSGETQYF

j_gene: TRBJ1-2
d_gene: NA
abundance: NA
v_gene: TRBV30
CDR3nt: TGTGCCTGGAGTTTGGGACCGGATGGCTACACCTTC
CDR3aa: CAWSLGPDGYTF

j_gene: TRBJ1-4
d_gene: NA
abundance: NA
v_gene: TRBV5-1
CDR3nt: TGCGCCAGCAGCTTAACAGGGTTGGTGAATGAAAAACTGTTTTTT
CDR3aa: CASSLTGLVNEKLFF

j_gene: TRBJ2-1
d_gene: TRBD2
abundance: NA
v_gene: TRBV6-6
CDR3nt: TGTGCCAGCAGTTACGGGACTAGCGGGAGGGTGGTGCAGTTCTTC
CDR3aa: CASSYGTSGRVVQFF

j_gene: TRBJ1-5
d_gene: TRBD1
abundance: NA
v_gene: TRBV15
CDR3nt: TGTGCCACCGCGTCAGGGACAGGGGGCTTCAGGCAGCCCCAGCATTTT
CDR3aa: CATASGTGGFRQPQHF

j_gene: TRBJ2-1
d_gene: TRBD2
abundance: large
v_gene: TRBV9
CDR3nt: TGTGCCAGCAGCTCCCGGACTAGCGCAACAAGAAATGAGCAGTTCTTC
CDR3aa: CASSSRTSATRNEQFF

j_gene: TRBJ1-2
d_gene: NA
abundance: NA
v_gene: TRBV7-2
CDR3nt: TGTGCCAGCAGCTTAGACAGCTTTCCCTATGGCTACACCTTC
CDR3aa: CASSLDSFPYGYTF

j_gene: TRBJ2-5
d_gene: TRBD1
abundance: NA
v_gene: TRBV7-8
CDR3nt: TGTGCCAGCAGGCTCGACAGGGGGCGATGGGAGACCCAGTACTTC
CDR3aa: CASRLDRGRWETQYF

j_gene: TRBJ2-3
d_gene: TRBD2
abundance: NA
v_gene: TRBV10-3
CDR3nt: TGTGCCATCAGTGACCCCACTGGGACTAGCGGGGGGGATACGCAGTATTTT
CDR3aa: CAISDPTGTSGGDTQYF

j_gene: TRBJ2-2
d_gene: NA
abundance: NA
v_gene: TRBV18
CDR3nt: TGTGCCAGCTCACCACCAGAGCGGACCAACACCGGGGAGCTGTTTTTT
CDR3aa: CASSPPERTNTGELFF

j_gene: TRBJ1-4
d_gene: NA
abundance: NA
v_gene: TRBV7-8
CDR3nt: TGTGCCAGCAGCCCCAGAGCTGCAACTAATGAAAAACTGTTTTTT
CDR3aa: CASSPRAATNEKLFF

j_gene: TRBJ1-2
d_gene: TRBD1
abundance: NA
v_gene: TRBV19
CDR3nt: TGTGCCAGTAGTAGAATGGTGGACAGGACTAACTATGGCTACACCTTC
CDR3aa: CASSRMVDRTNYGYTF

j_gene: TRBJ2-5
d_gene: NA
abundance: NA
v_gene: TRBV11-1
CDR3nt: TGTGCCAGCAGCCAGGGAACAGACGCGTACTTC
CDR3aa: CASSQGTDAYF

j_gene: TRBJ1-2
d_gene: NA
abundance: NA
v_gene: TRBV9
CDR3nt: TGTGCCAGCAGCGATAATGCTGGAGGCTATGGCTACACCTTC
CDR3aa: CASSDNAGGYGYTF

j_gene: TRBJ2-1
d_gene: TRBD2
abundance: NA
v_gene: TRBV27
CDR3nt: TGTGCCAGCAGATTACTAGCGGGGGGGTCCTACAATGAGCAGTTCTTC
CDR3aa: CASRLLAGGSYNEQFF

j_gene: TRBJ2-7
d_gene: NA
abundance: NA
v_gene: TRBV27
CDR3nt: TGTGCCAGCAGACCGACAGTATCTTACGAGCAGTACTTC
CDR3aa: CASRPTVSYEQYF

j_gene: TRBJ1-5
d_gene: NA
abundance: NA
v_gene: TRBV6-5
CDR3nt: TGTGCCAGCAGTGTGGGCCGTGTTAACAATCAGCCCCAGCATTTT
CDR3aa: CASSVGRVNNQPQHF

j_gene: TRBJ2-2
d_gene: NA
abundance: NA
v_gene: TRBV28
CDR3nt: TGTGCCAGCAGCAGAAGCACCGGGGAGCTGTTTTTT
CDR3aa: CASSRSTGELFF

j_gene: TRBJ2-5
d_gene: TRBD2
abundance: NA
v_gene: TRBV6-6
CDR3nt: TGTGCCAGCAGTTACGTCGGACTAGCGGAAGAGACCCAGTACTTC
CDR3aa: CASSYVGLAEETQYF

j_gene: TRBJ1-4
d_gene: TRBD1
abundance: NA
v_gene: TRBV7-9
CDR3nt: TGTGCCAGCAGCTTACCAGGGGGCAGTGAAAAACTGTTTTTT
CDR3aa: CASSLPGGSEKLFF

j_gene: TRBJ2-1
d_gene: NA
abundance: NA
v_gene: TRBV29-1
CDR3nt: TGCAGCGCCCGAAGATCTACCCACAATGAGCAGTTCTTC
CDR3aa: CSARRSTHNEQFF

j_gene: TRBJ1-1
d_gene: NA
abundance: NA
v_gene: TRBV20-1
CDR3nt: TGCAGTGCCGTTAACCGTGAAGCTTTCTTT
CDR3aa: CSAVNREAFF

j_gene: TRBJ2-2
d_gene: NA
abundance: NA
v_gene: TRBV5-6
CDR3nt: TGTGCCAGCAGCTTTGGCACCGGGGAGCTGTTTTTT
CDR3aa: CASSFGTGELFF

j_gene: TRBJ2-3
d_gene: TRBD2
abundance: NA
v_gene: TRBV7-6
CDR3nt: TGTGCCAGCAGCTTAGTCCCAGTCCCCTGGACTAGCGGGGGGCTCACAGATACGCAGTATTTT
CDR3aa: CASSLVPVPWTSGGLTDTQYF

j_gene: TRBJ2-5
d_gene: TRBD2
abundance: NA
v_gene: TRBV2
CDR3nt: TGTGCCAGCAGTGAAGTGCGGGGCCTACCCCCAGCGGGGAAAGAGACCCAGTACTTC
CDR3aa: CASSEVRGLPPAGKETQYF

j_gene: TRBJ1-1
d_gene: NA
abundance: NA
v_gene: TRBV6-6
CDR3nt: TGTGCCAGCAGTGTACAGGGACTGAACACTGAAGCTTTCTTT
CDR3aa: CASSVQGLNTEAFF

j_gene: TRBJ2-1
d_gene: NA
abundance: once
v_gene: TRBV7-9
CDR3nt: TGTGCCAGCAGCTTAGTAGGAGGGGGGGAACACAATGAGCAGTTCTTC
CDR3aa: CASSLVGGGEHNEQFF

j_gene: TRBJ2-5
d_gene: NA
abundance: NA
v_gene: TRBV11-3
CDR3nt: TGTGCCAGCAGCTTGGGCCAAGAGACCCAGTACTTC
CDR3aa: CASSLGQETQYF

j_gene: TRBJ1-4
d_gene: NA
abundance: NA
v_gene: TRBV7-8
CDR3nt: TGTGCCAGCAGTGAACAGTTAAATGAAAAACTGTTTTTT
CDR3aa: CASSEQLNEKLFF

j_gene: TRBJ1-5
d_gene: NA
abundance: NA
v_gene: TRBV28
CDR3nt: TGTGCCACCCGACTGAGCAATCAGCCCCAGCATTTT
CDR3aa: CATRLSNQPQHF

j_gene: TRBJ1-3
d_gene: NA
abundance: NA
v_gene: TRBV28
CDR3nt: TGTGCCAGCAGCCCTACGGAGGCCTCTGGAAACACCATATATTTT
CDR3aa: CASSPTEASGNTIYF

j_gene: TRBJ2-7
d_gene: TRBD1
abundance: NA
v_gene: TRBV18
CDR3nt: TGTGCCAGCTCACCACGACAGGGGGTTTACGAGCAGTACTTC
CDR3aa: CASSPRQGVYEQYF

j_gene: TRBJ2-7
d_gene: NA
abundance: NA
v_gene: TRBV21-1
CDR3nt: TGTGCCAACAGCTGTAACGCCCATCACTCCTACGAGCAGTACTTC
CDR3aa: CANSCNAHHSYEQYF

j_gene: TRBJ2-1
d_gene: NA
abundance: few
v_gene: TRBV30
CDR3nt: TGTGCCTGGAGTGTATCACGACATTATTCCTACAATGAGCAGTTCTTC
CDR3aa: CAWSVSRHYSYNEQFF

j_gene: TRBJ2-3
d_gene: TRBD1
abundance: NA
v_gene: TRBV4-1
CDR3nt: TGCGCCAGCAGCCAAGTAGACAGGGGAAAAAGCACAGATACGCAGTATTTT
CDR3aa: CASSQVDRGKSTDTQYF

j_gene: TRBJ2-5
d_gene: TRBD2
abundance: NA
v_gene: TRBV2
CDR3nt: TGTGCCAGCCGGGGGGGGGATCCCACCCAGTACTTC
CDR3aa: CASRGGDPTQYF

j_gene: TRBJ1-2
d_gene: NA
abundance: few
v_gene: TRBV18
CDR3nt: TGTGCCAGCTCACCATCCAGGGCGACTAACTATGGCTACACCTTC
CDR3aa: CASSPSRATNYGYTF

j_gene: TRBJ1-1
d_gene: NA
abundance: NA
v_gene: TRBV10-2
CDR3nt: TGCGCCAGCAGTGATGAGAGGGACACTGAAGCTTTCTTT
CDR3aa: CASSDERDTEAFF

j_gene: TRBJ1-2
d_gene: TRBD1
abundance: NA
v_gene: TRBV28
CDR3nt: TGTGCCAGCAGTTCAACCGGGACAGGGCCACACTATGGCTACACCTTC
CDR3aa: CASSSTGTGPHYGYTF